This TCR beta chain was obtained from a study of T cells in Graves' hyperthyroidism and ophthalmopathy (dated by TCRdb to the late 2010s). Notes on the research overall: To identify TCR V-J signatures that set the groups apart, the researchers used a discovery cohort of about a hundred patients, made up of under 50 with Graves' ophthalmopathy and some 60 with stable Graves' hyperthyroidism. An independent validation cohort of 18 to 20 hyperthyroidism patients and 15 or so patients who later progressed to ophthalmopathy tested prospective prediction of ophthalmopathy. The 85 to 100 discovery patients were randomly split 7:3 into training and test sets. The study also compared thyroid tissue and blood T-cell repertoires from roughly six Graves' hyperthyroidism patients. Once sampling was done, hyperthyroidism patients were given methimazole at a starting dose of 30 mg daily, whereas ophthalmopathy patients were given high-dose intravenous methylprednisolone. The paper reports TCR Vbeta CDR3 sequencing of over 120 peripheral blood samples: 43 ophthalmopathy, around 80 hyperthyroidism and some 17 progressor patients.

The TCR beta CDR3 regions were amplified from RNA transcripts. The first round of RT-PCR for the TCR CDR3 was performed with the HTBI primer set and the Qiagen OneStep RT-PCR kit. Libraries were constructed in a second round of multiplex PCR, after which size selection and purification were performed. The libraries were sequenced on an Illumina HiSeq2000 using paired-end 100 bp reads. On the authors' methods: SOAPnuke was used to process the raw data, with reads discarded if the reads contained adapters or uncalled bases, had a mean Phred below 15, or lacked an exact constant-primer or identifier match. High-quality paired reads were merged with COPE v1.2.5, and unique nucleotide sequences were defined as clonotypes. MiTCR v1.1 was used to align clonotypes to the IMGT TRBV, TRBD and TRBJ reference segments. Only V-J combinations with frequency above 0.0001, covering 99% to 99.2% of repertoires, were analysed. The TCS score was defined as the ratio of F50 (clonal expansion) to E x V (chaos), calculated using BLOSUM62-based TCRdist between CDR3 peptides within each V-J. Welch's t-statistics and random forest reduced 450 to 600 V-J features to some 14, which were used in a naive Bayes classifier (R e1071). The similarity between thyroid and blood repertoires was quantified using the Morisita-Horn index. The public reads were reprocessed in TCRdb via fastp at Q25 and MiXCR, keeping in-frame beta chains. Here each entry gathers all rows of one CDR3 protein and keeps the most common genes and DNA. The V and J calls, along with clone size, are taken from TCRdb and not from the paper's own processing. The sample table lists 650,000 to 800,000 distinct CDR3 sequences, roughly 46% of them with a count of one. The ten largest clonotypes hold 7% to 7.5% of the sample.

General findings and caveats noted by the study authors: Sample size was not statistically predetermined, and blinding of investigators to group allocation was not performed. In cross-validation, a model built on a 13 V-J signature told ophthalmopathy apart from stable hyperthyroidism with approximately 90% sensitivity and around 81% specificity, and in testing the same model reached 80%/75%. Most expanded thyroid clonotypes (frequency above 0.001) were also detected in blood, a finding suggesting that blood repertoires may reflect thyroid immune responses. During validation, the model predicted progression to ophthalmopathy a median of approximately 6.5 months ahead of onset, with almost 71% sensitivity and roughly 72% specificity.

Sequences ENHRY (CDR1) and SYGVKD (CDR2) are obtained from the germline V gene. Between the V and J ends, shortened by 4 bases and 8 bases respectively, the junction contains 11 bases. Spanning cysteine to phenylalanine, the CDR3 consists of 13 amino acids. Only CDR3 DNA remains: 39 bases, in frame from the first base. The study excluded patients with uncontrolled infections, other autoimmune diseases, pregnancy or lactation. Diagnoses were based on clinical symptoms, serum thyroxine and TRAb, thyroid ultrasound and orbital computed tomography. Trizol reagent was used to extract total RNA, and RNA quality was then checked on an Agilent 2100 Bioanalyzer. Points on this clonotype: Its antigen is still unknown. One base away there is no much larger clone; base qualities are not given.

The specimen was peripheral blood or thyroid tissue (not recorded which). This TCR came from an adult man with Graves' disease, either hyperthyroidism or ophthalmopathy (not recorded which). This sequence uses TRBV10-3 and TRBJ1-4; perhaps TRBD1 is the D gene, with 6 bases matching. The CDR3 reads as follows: CAISGGAGEKLFF. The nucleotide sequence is TGTGCCATCAGTGGGGGGGCTGGCGAAAAACTGTTTTTT.